The next 20 T cell receptor beta chains were all read from a single sample in a study of beta chain features in type 1 diabetes. Since all of the isolated RNA was reverse transcribed, expressed TCRB transcripts were what got sequenced. Data came from immunoSEQ multiplex PCR; TCRdb stores just in-frame clones and leaves some out. The sample has some 360,000 clones, around 19% seen once; the top ten hold around 0.045%. Sequenced sample: naive CD4+ T cells from blood. These TCRs come from a woman between 18 and 29 years old in good health.

This clone occurred a few times. The chain combines TRBV18 with TRBJ1-1; 7 bases align to TRBD1. Trimming removed 3 bases from V and 4 bases from J; junction bases left unmatched: 8. Per germline, CDR1 KGHSH and CDR2 LQKENI. CDR3 length: 15 residues. The CDR3 reads CASSPTHRGGTEAFF. In DNA, the CDR3 is TGTGCCAGCTCACCTACCCACAGGGGCGGCACTGAAGCTTTCTTT.

This clone was observed a handful of times. The V call is TRBV30, the J call TRBJ2-1, with D perhaps matching TRBD2 (6 bases). V was cut by 2 bases and J by 2 bases, with 13 bases left in between. The CDR3 length is 15 residues. Germline CDR1 and CDR2: GTSNPN and SVGIG (reference sequence). The CDR3, as DNA: TGTGCCTGGAGTCACGCGGGACGGACCTACAATGAGCAGTTCTTC. It encodes CAWSHAGRTYNEQFF.

The J gene is TRBJ1-2, the V gene TRBV5-1; TRBD1 aligns across 8 bases. The CDR3 extends over 16 amino acids. Germline-derived CDR1 and CDR2 are SGHRS and YFSETQ. V shed 0 bases, J shed 4 bases, and the junction held 8 bases outside the gene matches. CDR3 residues: CASSLGGTGGGYGYTF. The DNA for the CDR3 is TGCGCCAGCAGCTTGGGCGGGACAGGAGGAGGCTATGGCTACACCTTC.

This clone was observed a few times. CDR3 protein: CAWSLTGGPNYGYTF. CDR3 DNA sequence: TGTGCCTGGTCCCTCACAGGGGGCCCCAACTATGGCTACACCTTC. The V call is TRBV30, the J call TRBJ1-2; 9 bases fit TRBD1. Germline CDR1 GTSNPN, CDR2 SVGIG (reference sequence). The J segment lost 2 bases and the V segment lost 5 bases, leaving 9 bases of the junction unmatched. The CDR3 runs 15 residues.

This clone was counted between two and nine times. The rearrangement links TRBV30 to TRBJ2-7, with 9 bases matching TRBD1. Looked up from germline, CDR1 is GTSNPN and CDR2 is SVGIG (reference sequence). The J segment lost 3 bases and the V segment lost 2 bases, leaving 8 bases of the junction unmatched. This CDR3 is built from 15 residues. CDR3 sequence (DNA): TGTGCCTGGAGTTCTGGGACAGGGAATCGCTACGAGCAGTACTTC. Translating it yields CAWSSGTGNRYEQYF.

V usage is TRBV2 and J usage is TRBJ2-6; a possible D gene is TRBD1 (5 bases). The CDR3 loop spans 17 amino acids. Deletions cut 6 bases from V and 0 bases from J, with 15 bases between. Germline CDR1 is SNHLY and CDR2 is FYNNEI. CDR3 bases: TGTGCCAGCAGGAGGCAGACAGCCTTCTCTGGGGCCAACGTCCTGACTTTC. It translates to CASRRQTAFSGANVLTF.

The chain joins TRBV2 to TRBJ1-1; maybe TRBD1 (6 bases). The CDR3 runs to 12 residues. V lost 6 bases and J 8 bases, leaving 13 bases between the germline ends. Germline V gene data show CDR1 as SNHLY and CDR2 as FYNNEI. CDR3: CASSATGTEAFF. CDR3 DNA: TGTGCCAGCAGCGCCACCGGGACAGAAGCTTTCTTT.

This clone was recorded a few times. V is TRBV6-1 and J is TRBJ1-2; D perhaps matches TRBD1 (5 bases). The CDR3 consists of 15 residues. The ends were cut back, 3 bases at V and 7 bases at J, with 18 bases in the middle. Germline CDR1 is MNHNS and CDR2 is SASEGT. The CDR3 DNA reads as TGTGCCAGCAGTGACGGGGACCCCTTTAGCGGTGGCTACACCTTC. This translates into CASSDGDPFSGGYTF.

As concerns this clone: Other DNA sequences in the same sample also yield this CDR3. The J gene is TRBJ2-5, the V gene TRBV5-4; 12 bases are shared with TRBD2. Germline lookup yields CDR1 SGHNT and CDR2 YYREEE (reference sequence). The CDR3 spans 16 residues. V trimming: 0 bases; J trimming: 5 bases; junction bases outside the gene matches: 5. The CDR3 DNA reads TGTGCCAGCAGCTTGGGCCTAGCGGGGGGGCGTGAGACCCAGTACTTC. It yields the protein CASSLGLAGGRETQYF.

This clone came up a few times. J is TRBJ2-3 and V is TRBV7-9, with TRBD2 matching over 12 bases. The junction had 5 bases not matched to a gene; V was cut back by 1 base and J by 0 bases. The CDR3 consists of 18 residues. The germline gives CDR1 SEHNR, CDR2 FQNEAQ (reference sequence). As DNA, the CDR3 is TGTGCCAGCAGCTTAGGCGCGCTAGCGGGAGGGAGCACAGATACGCAGTATTTT. This encodes CASSLGALAGGSTDTQYF. Full variable domain (remainder filled in from reference TRBV7-9 and TRBJ2-3): DTGVSQNPRHKITKRGQNVTFRCDPISEHNRLYWYRQTLGQGPEFLTYFQNEAQLEKSRLLSDRFSAERPKGSFSTLEIQRTEQGDSAMYLCASSLGALAGGSTDTQYFGPGTRLTVL.

A few counts support this clone. This chain joins TRBV9 and TRBJ2-5; TRBD1 matches 10 bases. Germline assignment: CDR1 SGDLS and CDR2 YYNGEE. There are 15 residues in the CDR3. Trimming cost V 0 bases and J 5 bases; bases outside gene matches: 4. Here the CDR3 DNA reads TGTGCCAGCAGCGTAGTGGAGACAGGGGGCGAGACCCAGTACTTC. Its translation is CASSVVETGGETQYF.

J is TRBJ1-2 and V is TRBV5-5; D is uncertain. Germline V CDR1 and CDR2: SGHKS, YYEKEE (reference sequence). The CDR3 has 13 amino acids. V shed 4 bases and J shed 5 bases, with 12 bases lying between them. DNA for the CDR3: TGTGCCAGCAGCCGTCCTGAGGGTTATGGCTACACCTTC. Its translation is CASSRPEGYGYTF.

The genes are TRBV7-8 and TRBJ2-7; perhaps TRBD1 as D (6 bases). The germline V gene has CDR1 SGHVS and CDR2 FQNEAQ. This CDR3 spans 15 amino acids. The germline V and J ends were trimmed by 10 bases and 3 bases, with 22 bases remaining between them. The CDR3 is CATKLNQDSRYEQYF. The CDR3 region has the DNA TGTGCCACCAAACTTAATCAGGACAGTCGCTACGAGCAGTACTTC.

The chain is built from TRBV19 and TRBJ2-1; 9 bases are a match to TRBD2. The germline V gene has CDR1 LNHDA and CDR2 SQIVND (reference sequence). This CDR3 comprises 16 residues. V trimming: 2 bases; J trimming: 5 bases; junction bases outside the gene matches: 7. CDR3 in amino acids: CASSIWVAGAHNEQFF. The CDR3 DNA follows: TGTGCCAGTAGTATATGGGTAGCGGGAGCTCACAATGAGCAGTTCTTC.

The rearrangement uses TRBV9 and TRBJ1-2, with a tentative D call TRBD1 (6 bases). This CDR3 has 12 residues. CDR1 is SGDLS, CDR2 YYNGEE, per germline. The V and J ends lost 7 bases and 5 bases respectively, with 12 bases between them. CDR3 DNA sequence: TGTGCCAGCCAAGGCACAGGGTATGGCTACACCTTC. Protein: CASQGTGYGYTF.

This clone showed up just a few times. The CDR3 coding sequence is TGTGCCAGCAGTTGGGAGGAGACCCAGTACTTC. Translating gives CASSWEETQYF. The J gene is TRBJ2-5, the V gene TRBV5-4, with a weak D call TRBD2 (5 bases). This CDR3 has 11 amino acids. The germline V gene has CDR1 SGHNT and CDR2 YYREEE (reference sequence). Trimming removed 5 bases at V and 5 bases at J, with 7 bases between. Full variable domain (missing parts from reference TRBV5-4 and TRBJ2-5): ETGVTQSPTHLIKTRGQQVTLRCSSQSGHNTVSWYQQALGQGPQFIFQYYREEENGRGNFPPRFSGLQFPNYSSELNVNALELDDSALYLCASSWEETQYFGPGTRLLVL.

This sequence joins TRBV9 and TRBJ1-2; possibly TRBD1 for D (5 bases). The germline V and J ends were trimmed by 0 bases and 9 bases, with 12 bases remaining between them. Germline CDR1 is SGDLS and CDR2 is YYNGEE. CDR3 size: 13 residues. The DNA for the CDR3 is TGTGCCAGCAGCGTAGAGGGACTCTCAAGCTACACCTTC. Its protein is CASSVEGLSSYTF.

V gene TRBV19 combines with J gene TRBJ2-1, with D possibly being TRBD1 (5 bases). V was pared by 4 bases and J by 3 bases, with 10 bases between. Germline V lookup: CDR1 LNHDA, CDR2 SQIVND (reference sequence). The CDR3 runs to 14 residues. CDR3 loop: CASSTLQGYNEQFF. For the CDR3, the DNA is TGTGCCAGTAGTACTTTGCAGGGCTACAATGAGCAGTTCTTC.

The J gene is TRBJ1-2, the V gene TRBV29-1; D is possibly TRBD1 (6 bases). V lost 4 bases to trimming and J lost 0 bases, with 12 bases between them. CDR3 size: 14 residues. The germline V gene has CDR1 SQVTM and CDR2 ANQGSEA. CDR3 protein: CSVGAGAPNYGYTF. CDR3 coding DNA: TGCAGCGTTGGGGCAGGGGCGCCTAACTATGGCTACACCTTC.

The chain is built from TRBV29-1 and TRBJ1-4; 7 bases are a match to TRBD1. The germline gives CDR1 SQVTM, CDR2 ANQGSEA. V lost 7 bases, J lost 0 bases, and 5 bases stayed unmatched. The CDR3 is made up of 14 amino acids. The CDR3 DNA is TGCAGCGCGAAGACAGGGACAACTAATGAAAAACTGTTTTTT. This translates into CSAKTGTTNEKLFF.